This entry concerns a single TCR beta chain. Its antigen is undetermined. The data stem from a study of cytomegalovirus exposure and HLA in healthy donors. General observations from the study: Judged likely to be a sequencing artifact was a cluster of highly shared sequence variants.

In germline, CDR1 is MNHEY, CDR2 SMNVEV (reference sequence). V was shortened by 5 bases and J by 10 bases, with 12 bases between the two germline ends. The CDR3 is 12 residues long. Primers included in the PCR were 60 Vbeta and 13 Jbeta primers. The table came from immunoSEQ multiplex PCR; TCRdb's copy has only in-frame clones and leaves some out. The sample includes around 200,000 clones, about 89% of them seen just once. Sequencing input: PBMCs. The clonotype originates from a woman between 18 and 30 years old in good health and CMV-seronegative. This chain joins TRBV27 and TRBJ2-1; D is unresolved. The CDR3 spells CASSAVIGEQFF. The CDR3, as DNA: TGTGCCAGCAGTGCCGTCATCGGGGAGCAGTTCTTC.